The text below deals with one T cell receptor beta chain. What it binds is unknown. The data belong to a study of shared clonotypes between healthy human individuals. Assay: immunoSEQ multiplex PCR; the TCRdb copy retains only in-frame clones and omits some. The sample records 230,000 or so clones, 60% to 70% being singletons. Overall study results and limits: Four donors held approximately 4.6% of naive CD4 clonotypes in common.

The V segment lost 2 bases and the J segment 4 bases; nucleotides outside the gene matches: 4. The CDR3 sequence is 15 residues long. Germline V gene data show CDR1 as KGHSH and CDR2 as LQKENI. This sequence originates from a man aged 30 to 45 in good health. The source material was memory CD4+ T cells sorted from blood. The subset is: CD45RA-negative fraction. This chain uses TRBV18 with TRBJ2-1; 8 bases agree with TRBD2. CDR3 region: CASSPNSGAYNEQFF. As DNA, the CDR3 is TGTGCCAGCTCACCAAATAGCGGGGCATACAATGAGCAGTTCTTC.